A selection of T cell receptor beta chains follows, all from one sample in a study of OX40 agonist ivuxolimab in advanced cancers. Sequenced by immunoSEQ multiplex PCR; TCRdb stores in-frame clones only, minus some. The sample has fewer than 65,000 clones, 70% to 90% seen once. The starting material was CD4+ or CD8+ T cells sorted from blood, obtained in a trial of the OX40 agonist ivuxolimab. These receptor sequences come from an adult with an advanced solid tumor such as melanoma, head and neck, liver or kidney cancer. Both conserved end residues are part of each CDR3. Each record gives: D gene, J gene, clone size, V gene, CDR3 DNA, CDR3 protein. The D gene is left open where the match is weak. A clone size is listed for some rows: how often the clone was seen (once, few, many), or a class if it is expanded.

>-|TRBJ2-3|-|TRBV6-1
TGTGCCAGCGATCGGGTGGAGGGGGCGGAAGATACGCAGTATTTT
CASDRVEGAEDTQYF
>TRBD1|TRBJ2-1|-|TRBV6-6
TGTGCCAGCAGTTTACGACAGGGGACCTACAATGAGCAGTTCTTC
CASSLRQGTYNEQFF
>-|TRBJ1-1|-|TRBV19
TGTGCCAGTAGCCGCGGGACTCGGGATGAAGCTTTCTTT
CASSRGTRDEAFF
>TRBD1|TRBJ2-1|-|TRBV27
TGTGCCACCCTAAGGGGAGGACAGGGCGGTGAGCAGTTCTTC
CATLRGGQGGEQFF
>-|TRBJ2-4|-|TRBV29-1
TGCAGCGTCAGGACTACAGGCCCCAAAAACATTCAGTACTTC
CSVRTTGPKNIQYF
>TRBD1|TRBJ2-4|-|TRBV6-5
TGTGCCAGCAGGCCCAGGGGGATCGGCAAAAACATTCAGTACTTC
CASRPRGIGKNIQYF
>-|TRBJ2-7|-|TRBV7-2
TGTGCCAGCAGCTTTTTAGAACAGGGTTACGAGCAGTACTTC
CASSFLEQGYEQYF
>-|TRBJ1-1|-|TRBV7-6
TGTGCCAGCAGCTTAAGGGCAGACCCGAACACTGAAGCTTTCTTT
CASSLRADPNTEAFF
>-|TRBJ2-6|-|TRBV12-5
TGTGCTAGTGGCCCCTCTGGGGCCAACGTCCTGACTTTC
CASGPSGANVLTF
>TRBD2|TRBJ2-5|once|TRBV13
TGTGCCAGCAGCTTAGAAGGGCTAGCGGGGGGCCAAGAGACCCAGTACTTC
CASSLEGLAGGQETQYF
>TRBD1|TRBJ1-6|-|TRBV9
TGTGCCAGCAGCGGCGGGACAGGGAGTAATTCACCCCTCCACTTT
CASSGGTGSNSPLHF
>-|TRBJ1-6|once|TRBV19
TGTGCCAGTAGTCCGGGACGGATAAATTCACCCCTCCACTTT
CASSPGRINSPLHF
>-|TRBJ2-7|-|TRBV7-7
TGTGCCAGCGGGGAGCAAACCTACGAGCAGTACTTC
CASGEQTYEQYF
>TRBD2|TRBJ2-1|-|TRBV7-6
TGTGCCAGCACCGAGGCAGCGGGGGGGCGGGGTGAGCAGTTCTTC
CASTEAAGGRGEQFF
>TRBD1|TRBJ2-7|-|TRBV10-2
TGCGCCAGCAGTGCCCCTCGGACAGGGGGCTTACCCTACGAGCAGTACTTC
CASSAPRTGGLPYEQYF
>TRBD2|TRBJ2-7|-|TRBV19
TGTGCCAGTAGAGAGACCGGTCTAGCGGGAGCAGGGGAGCAGTACTTC
CASRETGLAGAGEQYF
>-|TRBJ1-2|-|TRBV5-4
TGTGCCAGCACCTACAGAACAGGGAATAACTATGGCTACACCTTC
CASTYRTGNNYGYTF
>-|TRBJ1-3|-|TRBV30
TGTGCCTGGAGTGTGGGCAGGGGACGCTCTGGAAACACCATATATTTT
CAWSVGRGRSGNTIYF
>-|TRBJ2-7|-|TRBV9
TGTGCCAGCAGCGTAGGAAGGATTGGGTCCTACGAGCAGTACTTC
CASSVGRIGSYEQYF
>-|TRBJ2-4|-|TRBV20-1
TGCAGTGCAGTGGGCAGAAACATTCAGTACTTC
CSAVGRNIQYF
>-|TRBJ1-2|-|TRBV21-1
TGTGCCAGCAGCATCCCTTCGTCTGGAGGGATGGGAGATGGCTACACCTTC
CASSIPSSGGMGDGYTF
>-|TRBJ2-4|-|TRBV7-9
TGTGCCAGCAGTCTAGTGGGGGCCGAGGACATTCAGTACTTC
CASSLVGAEDIQYF
>-|TRBJ1-2|-|TRBV6-6
TGTGCCAGCAGCCGTCCTTCCGGGCTTGATCATGGCTACACCTTC
CASSRPSGLDHGYTF
>-|TRBJ1-6|-|TRBV5-6
TGTGCCAGCAGCTTGCGGCAGGGTTGGAGCAATTCACCCCTCCACTTT
CASSLRQGWSNSPLHF
>-|TRBJ1-1|-|TRBV7-8
TGTGCCAGCAGCCGGCTCGTGGTGGGTACTGAAGCTTTCTTT
CASSRLVVGTEAFF
>-|TRBJ1-3|-|TRBV29-1
TGCAGCGTTGAAGGGACACCCTCTGGAAACACCATATATTTT
CSVEGTPSGNTIYF
>TRBD1|TRBJ1-3|once|TRBV29-1
TGCAGCGTTGTCGAGACAGGGGGAAACACCATATATTTT
CSVVETGGNTIYF
>TRBD1|TRBJ1-4|-|TRBV9
TGTGCCAGCAGCTCCGGGACAGGGCACGAAAAACTGTTTTTT
CASSSGTGHEKLFF
>TRBD1|TRBJ2-1|-|TRBV7-8
TGTGCCAGCAGCTCATTCATCGGGACAGGGCTGTTCATCGTTTATGAGCAGTTCTTC
CASSSFIGTGLFIVYEQFF
>-|TRBJ1-2|-|TRBV2
TGTGCCAGCACTCCCCCAGGGATCTATGGCTACACCTTC
CASTPPGIYGYTF
>-|TRBJ2-2|-|TRBV4-1
TGCGCCAGCACCCTGACAGACATGACCGGGGAGCTGTTTTTT
CASTLTDMTGELFF
>-|TRBJ1-2|once|TRBV29-1
TGCAGCGTTGAATTAAGGTGGCCCTACTATGGCTACACCTTC
CSVELRWPYYGYTF
>-|TRBJ2-4|-|TRBV19
TGTGCCAGTAGTCATCAGGGTCCGGGAGCCAAAAACATTCAGTACTTC
CASSHQGPGAKNIQYF
>-|TRBJ2-3|-|TRBV2
TGTGCCAGCGAGGTGTTGGTTAGGATGACGCAGTATTTT
CASEVLVRMTQYF
>-|TRBJ2-7|-|TRBV5-1
TGCGCCAGCAGCGCCGGGCCGGGACTGTCCCCCTACGAGCAGTACTTC
CASSAGPGLSPYEQYF
>-|TRBJ1-5|-|TRBV28
TGTGCCAGCAGTTCGATCGGCAGGGAGGGTCAGCCCCAGCATTTT
CASSSIGREGQPQHF
>-|TRBJ2-5|-|TRBV6-6
TGTGCCAGCAGTTACGGTGGAGAGACCCAGTACTTC
CASSYGGETQYF
>-|TRBJ1-6|-|TRBV19
TGTGCCAGTACGTGGGAGGTCGGGAATTCACCCCTCCACTTT
CASTWEVGNSPLHF
>TRBD1|TRBJ2-7|-|TRBV7-9
TGTGCCAGCAGCTTCAGGGGGCAATACTCCTACGAGCAGTACTTC
CASSFRGQYSYEQYF
>-|TRBJ2-7|-|TRBV2
TGTGCCTCCACCAGGGACTCCTACGAGCAGTACTTC
CASTRDSYEQYF
>TRBD1|TRBJ1-1|-|TRBV27
TGTGCCAGCAGACAGGGGGCCTGGACTGAAGCTTTCTTT
CASRQGAWTEAFF
>TRBD1|TRBJ1-2|-|TRBV25-1
TGTGCCAGCAGTGCGGATGACAGGGTCAACTATGGCTACACCTTC
CASSADDRVNYGYTF
>-|TRBJ2-7|-|TRBV11-1
TGTGCCAGCAGCTTTTTGGCCCCCTACGAGCAGTACTTC
CASSFLAPYEQYF
>-|TRBJ2-5|-|TRBV18
TGTGCCAGCTCACCACCAACAGAAGAGACCCAGTACTTC
CASSPPTEETQYF
>TRBD1|TRBJ2-7|-|TRBV2
TGTGCCAGCAACTACAGGGGGGTTTACGAGCAGTACTTC
CASNYRGVYEQYF
>-|TRBJ1-4|-|TRBV28
TGTGCCAGCACATGGGGGAATAATGAAAAACTGTTTTTT
CASTWGNNEKLFF
>-|TRBJ1-2|-|TRBV11-2
TGTGCCAGCAGCTTAGACCCTAGCTCCGAGGGCGGCTACACCTTC
CASSLDPSSEGGYTF
>-|TRBJ1-1|-|TRBV11-2
TGTGCCAGCAGCCCTTCGTCGGGGGGGACTGAAGCTTTCTTT
CASSPSSGGTEAFF
>-|TRBJ1-6|-|TRBV27
TGTGCCAGCAGTTTCCTCTCTTCACCCCTCCACTTT
CASSFLSSPLHF
>-|TRBJ1-2|-|TRBV5-8
TGTGCCAGCAGCTTGAGCGGAGTTTTTTTCTATGGCTACACCTTC
CASSLSGVFFYGYTF
>TRBD2|TRBJ2-1|-|TRBV7-7
TGTGCTAGCAGCTTGGCTAGCGGGGGGGCCCAAGAGCAGTTCTTC
CASSLASGGAQEQFF
>-|TRBJ2-3|-|TRBV7-3
TGTGCCAGCAGCGTAGGGGCTAGCACAGATACGCAGTATTTT
CASSVGASTDTQYF
>-|TRBJ2-3|-|TRBV5-1
TGCGCCAGCAGCTTGAGGTCGGGCGGGGAGGTTGGTACGCAGTATTTT
CASSLRSGGEVGTQYF